A selection of T cell receptor beta chains follows, all from one sample in a study of lymphopenia after photon versus proton radiotherapy. Libraries were prepared by immunoSEQ multiplex PCR; TCRdb keeps only in-frame clonotypes and omits some of them. Here the sample spans approximately 21,000 clones, roughly 85% being singletons. Sequences were derived from peripheral blood, sampled from a patient treated with photon-based radiotherapy. The receptors here all came from a man aged 55 to 70 with pancreatic cancer. CDR3s include the opening cysteine and the closing phenylalanine or tryptophan. D genes are given only for firm matches. Clone sizes are given selectively: once, few, many, or a class where the clone is expanded.

>NA|TRBV7-8|TRBJ1-1|NA
CASSLVWENTEAFF
TGTGCCAGCAGCTTAGTGTGGGAGAACACTGAAGCTTTCTTT
>NA|TRBV7-2|TRBJ1-3|NA
CASSLWDGGSGNTIYF
TGTGCCAGCAGCTTATGGGACGGAGGCTCTGGAAACACCATATATTTT
>TRBD1|TRBV2|TRBJ1-5|NA
CASQGTENQPQHF
TGTGCCAGCCAGGGGACAGAGAATCAGCCCCAGCATTTT
>TRBD2|TRBV5-4|TRBJ2-1|NA
CASSPNRGLAGGAEQFF
TGTGCCAGCAGCCCCAACCGGGGACTAGCGGGAGGGGCTGAGCAGTTCTTC
>TRBD2|TRBV7-2|TRBJ2-3|NA
CASSSQGTTEVGTQYF
TGTGCCAGCAGCTCACAAGGGACTACCGAAGTAGGTACGCAGTATTTT
>TRBD1|TRBV15|TRBJ2-5|NA
CATSSHRGQRFQETQYF
TGTGCCACCAGCAGCCATAGGGGGCAACGATTTCAAGAGACCCAGTACTTC
>NA|TRBV19|TRBJ2-1|NA
CASLGPGPYNEQFF
TGTGCCAGCTTAGGGCCAGGGCCCTACAATGAGCAGTTCTTC
>NA|TRBV7-8|TRBJ2-3|NA
CASSPPSSSGTQYF
TGTGCCAGCAGCCCCCCCTCAAGTTCTGGTACGCAGTATTTT
>NA|TRBV7-9|TRBJ2-7|NA
CASSLGQGATYEQYF
TGTGCCAGCAGCTTAGGACAAGGAGCCACCTACGAGCAGTACTTC
>NA|TRBV4-3|TRBJ1-4|NA
CASSQGQINEKLFF
TGCGCCAGCAGCCAAGGCCAGATTAATGAAAAACTGTTTTTT
>NA|TRBV6-1|TRBJ2-7|NA
CASSEAQKMSSYEQYF
TGTGCCAGCAGTGAAGCGCAGAAGATGAGCTCCTACGAGCAGTACTTC
>NA|TRBV12-5|TRBJ2-1|NA
CASGASEQFF
TGTGCTAGTGGGGCCAGTGAGCAGTTCTTC
>NA|TRBV7-9|TRBJ1-1|NA
CASSLTQGNTEAFF
TGTGCCAGCAGCTTGACCCAAGGAAACACTGAAGCTTTCTTT
>NA|TRBV5-4|TRBJ1-6|few
CASNTDSSYNSPLHF
TGTGCCAGCAACACAGACAGCTCCTATAATTCACCCCTCCACTTT
>NA|TRBV6-1|TRBJ1-4|NA
CASREGRTEKLFF
TGTGCCAGCAGGGAGGGACGGACTGAAAAACTGTTTTTT
>TRBD1|TRBV29-1|TRBJ1-2|NA
CSVALRGQASYVGYTF
TGCAGCGTTGCCCTTCGGGGACAGGCATCTTATGTAGGCTACACCTTC
>NA|TRBV10-1|TRBJ2-5|NA
CASSEHLQETQYF
TGCGCCAGCAGTGAACACCTCCAAGAGACCCAGTACTTC
>NA|TRBV7-9|TRBJ2-2|once
CASSLASRAGRTGELFF
TGTGCCAGCAGCTTAGCGAGCAGGGCAGGGCGTACCGGGGAGCTGTTTTTT
>NA|TRBV7-9|TRBJ1-2|NA
CASSLVYPGANANYGYTF
TGTGCCAGCAGCTTAGTGTATCCCGGGGCGAACGCTAACTATGGCTACACCTTC
>NA|TRBV5-6|TRBJ1-1|few
CASSLRGNEAFF
TGTGCCAGCAGCTTGAGAGGGAATGAAGCTTTCTTT
>NA|TRBV11-2|TRBJ2-3|NA
CASSLDVAGDTQYF
TGTGCCAGCAGCTTAGACGTGGCTGGTGATACGCAGTATTTT
>TRBD1|TRBV12-5|TRBJ2-1|few
CASGLTGADEQFF
TGTGCTAGTGGTTTGACAGGGGCAGATGAGCAGTTCTTC
>NA|TRBV30|TRBJ2-7|few
CAWRGTVGSYEQYF
TGTGCCTGGAGGGGCACTGTGGGCAGCTACGAGCAGTACTTC
>NA|TRBV7-2|TRBJ1-6|NA
CASSPAVGSPLHF
TGTGCCAGCAGCCCAGCCGTAGGGTCACCCCTCCACTTT
>NA|TRBV10-3|TRBJ2-3|once
CAYGGVKDTQYF
TGTGCCTATGGCGGGGTTAAAGATACGCAGTATTTT
>NA|TRBV25-1|TRBJ1-2|NA
CASSQHGYTF
TGTGCCAGCAGTCAGCATGGCTACACCTTC
>NA|TRBV18|TRBJ1-6|NA
CASSPPGGTNSPLHF
TGTGCCAGCTCACCACCGGGGGGGACAAATTCACCCCTCCACTTT
>NA|TRBV9|TRBJ1-2|NA
CASSVDPGSVRGYTF
TGTGCCAGCAGCGTAGATCCGGGGTCGGTTAGGGGCTACACCTTC
>TRBD1|TRBV18|TRBJ1-1|NA
CASSPGQASEAFF
TGTGCCAGCTCACCGGGACAGGCTTCTGAAGCTTTCTTT
>NA|TRBV6-5|TRBJ2-1|few
CASSYDLAPYNEQFF
TGTGCCAGCAGTTATGATCTAGCGCCCTACAATGAGCAGTTCTTC
>NA|TRBV4-2|TRBJ1-2|NA
CASSPNWGANYGYTF
TGTGCCAGCAGTCCAAATTGGGGAGCTAACTATGGCTACACCTTC
>NA|TRBV30|TRBJ2-4|once
CAWSGAVAKNIQYF
TGTGCCTGGAGTGGGGCGGTAGCCAAAAACATTCAGTACTTC
>NA|TRBV7-3|TRBJ1-1|NA
CASSLAGGGTEAFF
TGTGCCAGCAGCTTAGCTGGGGGAGGCACTGAAGCTTTCTTT
>NA|TRBV5-8|TRBJ1-3|NA
CASSLNTIYF
TGTGCCAGCAGCTTGAACACCATATATTTT
>NA|TRBV19|TRBJ1-5|NA
CASSPPIVGSKGQPQHF
TGTGCCAGTAGTCCGCCGATTGTAGGGTCTAAGGGTCAGCCCCAGCATTTT
>NA|TRBV2|TRBJ2-3|once
CASWYPDTQYF
TGTGCCTCCTGGTACCCAGATACGCAGTATTTT
>TRBD2|TRBV7-9|TRBJ2-5|NA
CASSLSSGRETQYF
TGTGCCAGCAGCTTATCTAGCGGGAGGGAGACCCAGTACTTC